This TCR beta chain was sequenced for a study of blood T cell repertoires in COVID-19. Overall study context: There were acute and convalescent COVID-19 samples, and they came from the United States, Italy and Spain. T cells, B-cell-depleted T cells, or PBMCs supplied cDNA or gDNA.

Per the original data handling: Estimates of nucleated cell counts were drawn from the amplification of reference gene primers. Clones were sequenced by immunoSEQ multiplex PCR, and TCRdb holds only the in-frame ones, with some missing. V, J and clone size derive from that table, while D and trimming were established from the DNA sequence. The data contain 100,000 or so clones, about 89% of them seen just once; the ten biggest clones take up under 14%. This CDR3 contains 16 residues. The trim removed 3 bases at V and 0 bases at J, leaving 7 bases unmatched. The germline CDR1 and CDR2 sequences are MNHNS and SASEGT.

The rearrangement joins TRBV6-1 to TRBJ1-2, with 7 bases identical to TRBD1. Sequenced input: peripheral blood. The sequence was obtained from a woman aged 30 to 39 with acute or convalescent COVID-19. CDR3 nucleotides: TGTGCCAGCAGTGAGACAGGGATAGGAGCTAACTATGGCTACACCTTC. Encoded protein: CASSETGIGANYGYTF.